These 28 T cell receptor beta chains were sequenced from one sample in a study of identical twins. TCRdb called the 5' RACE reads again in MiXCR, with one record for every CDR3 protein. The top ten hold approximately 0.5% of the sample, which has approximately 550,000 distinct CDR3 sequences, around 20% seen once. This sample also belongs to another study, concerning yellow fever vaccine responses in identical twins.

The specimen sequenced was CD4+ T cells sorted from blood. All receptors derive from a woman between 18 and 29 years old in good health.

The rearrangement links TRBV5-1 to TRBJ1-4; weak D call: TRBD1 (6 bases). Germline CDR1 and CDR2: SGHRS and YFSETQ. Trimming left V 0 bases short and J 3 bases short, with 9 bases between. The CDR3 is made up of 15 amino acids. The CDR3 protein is CASSLGRGSNEKLFF. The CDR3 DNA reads TGCGCCAGCAGCTTGGGCAGGGGATCTAATGAAAAACTGTTTTTT.

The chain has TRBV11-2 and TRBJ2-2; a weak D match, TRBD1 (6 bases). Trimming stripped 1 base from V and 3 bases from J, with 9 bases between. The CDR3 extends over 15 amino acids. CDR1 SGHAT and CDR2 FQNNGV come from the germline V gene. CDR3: CASSLVQGDTGELFF. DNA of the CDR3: TGTGCCAGCAGCTTAGTACAGGGAGACACCGGGGAGCTGTTTTTT.

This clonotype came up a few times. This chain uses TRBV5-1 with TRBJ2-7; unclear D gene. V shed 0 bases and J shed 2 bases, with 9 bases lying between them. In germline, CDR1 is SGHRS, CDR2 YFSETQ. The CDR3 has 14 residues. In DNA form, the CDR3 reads TGCGCCAGCAGCTTGGCCAACGGCCCCTACGAGCAGTACTTC. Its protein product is CASSLANGPYEQYF.

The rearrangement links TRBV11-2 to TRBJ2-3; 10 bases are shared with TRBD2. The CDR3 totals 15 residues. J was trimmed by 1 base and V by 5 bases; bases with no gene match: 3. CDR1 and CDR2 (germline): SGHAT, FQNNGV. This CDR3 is CASSPSGGGTDTQYF. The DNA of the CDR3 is TGTGCCAGCAGCCCTAGCGGGGGCGGCACAGATACGCAGTATTTT.

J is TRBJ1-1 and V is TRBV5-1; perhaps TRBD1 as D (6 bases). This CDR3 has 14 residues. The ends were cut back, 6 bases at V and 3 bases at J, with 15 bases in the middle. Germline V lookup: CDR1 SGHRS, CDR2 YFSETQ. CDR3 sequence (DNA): TGCGCCAGCATCCGCTCGGCAGGGGACACTGAAGCTTTCTTT. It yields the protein CASIRSAGDTEAFF.

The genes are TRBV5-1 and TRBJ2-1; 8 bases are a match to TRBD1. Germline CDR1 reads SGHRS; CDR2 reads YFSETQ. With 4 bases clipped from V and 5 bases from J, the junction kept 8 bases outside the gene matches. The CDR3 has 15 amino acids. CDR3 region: CASSTTGVLNNEQFF. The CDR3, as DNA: TGCGCCAGCAGCACGACAGGGGTCCTCAACAATGAGCAGTTCTTC.

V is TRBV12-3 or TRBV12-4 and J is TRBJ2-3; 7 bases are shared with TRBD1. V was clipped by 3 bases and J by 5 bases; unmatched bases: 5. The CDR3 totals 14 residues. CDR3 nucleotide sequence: TGTGCCAGCAGTTTCCGGAGACAGGGAGATACGCAGTATTTT. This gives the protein CASSFRRQGDTQYF.

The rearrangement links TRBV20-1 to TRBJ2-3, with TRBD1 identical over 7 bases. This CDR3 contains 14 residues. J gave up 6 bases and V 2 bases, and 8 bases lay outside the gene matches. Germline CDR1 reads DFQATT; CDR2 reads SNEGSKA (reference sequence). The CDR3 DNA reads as TGCAGTGCTAGAAACTCAGGGGGATCCGATACGCAGTATTTT. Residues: CSARNSGGSDTQYF.

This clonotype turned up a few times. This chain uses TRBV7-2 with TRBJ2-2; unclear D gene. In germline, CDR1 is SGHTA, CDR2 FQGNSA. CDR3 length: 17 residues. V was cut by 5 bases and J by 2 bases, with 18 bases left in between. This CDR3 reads CASSTSLARLNTGELFF. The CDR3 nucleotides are TGTGCCAGCAGCACCTCATTAGCCAGACTCAACACCGGGGAGCTGTTTTTT.

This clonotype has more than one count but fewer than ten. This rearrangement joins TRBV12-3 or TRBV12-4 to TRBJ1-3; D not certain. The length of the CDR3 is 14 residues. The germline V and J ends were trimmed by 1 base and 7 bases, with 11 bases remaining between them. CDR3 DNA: TGTGCCAGCAGTTTAGGTCCCCCCGCGAACACCATATATTTT. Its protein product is CASSLGPPANTIYF.

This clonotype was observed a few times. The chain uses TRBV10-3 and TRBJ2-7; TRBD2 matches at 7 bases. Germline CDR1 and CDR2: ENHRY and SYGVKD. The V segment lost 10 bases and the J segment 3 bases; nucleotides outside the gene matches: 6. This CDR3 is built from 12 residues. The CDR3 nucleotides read TGTGCCAGTACTAGCGCCAGCTACGAGCAGTACTTC. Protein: CASTSASYEQYF.

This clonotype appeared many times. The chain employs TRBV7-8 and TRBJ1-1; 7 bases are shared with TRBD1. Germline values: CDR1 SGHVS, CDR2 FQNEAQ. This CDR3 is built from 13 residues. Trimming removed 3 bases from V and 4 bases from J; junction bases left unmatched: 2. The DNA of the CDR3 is TGTGCCAGCAGCTTGACAGGGATCACTGAAGCTTTCTTT. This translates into CASSLTGITEAFF.

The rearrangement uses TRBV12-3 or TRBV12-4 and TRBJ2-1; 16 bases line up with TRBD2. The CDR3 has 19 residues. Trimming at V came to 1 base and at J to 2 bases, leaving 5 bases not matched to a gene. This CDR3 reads CASSLVRGLAGGPYNEQFF. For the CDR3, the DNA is TGTGCCAGCAGTTTAGTTCGGGGACTAGCGGGAGGGCCCTACAATGAGCAGTTCTTC.

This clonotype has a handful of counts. For the CDR3, the DNA is TGTGCCAGCAGCCCCACTAGCGGGGGGTACTACTCCTACAATGAGCAGTTCTTC. It specifies CASSPTSGGYYSYNEQFF. This chain joins TRBV3-1 and TRBJ2-1; 12 positions match TRBD2. The V segment lost 4 bases and the J segment 0 bases; nucleotides outside the gene matches: 7. CDR1 is LGHDT, CDR2 YNNKEL, per germline (reference sequence). The CDR3 extends over 18 amino acids.

CDR3 amino acids: CASSLGAGGPFDEQYV. CDR3 sequence (DNA): TGTGCCAGCAGCTTAGGCGCGGGGGGGCCTTTTGACGAGCAGTACGTC. The gene calls are TRBV11-2 and TRBJ2-7, with 9 bases matching TRBD2. J lost 5 bases, V lost 1 base, and 9 bases had no gene match. Germline loops: CDR1 SGHAT, CDR2 FQNNGV. CDR3 length: 16 amino acids.

The CDR3 is CATSDRPYGGISYNEQFF. The DNA for the CDR3 is TGTGCCACCAGTGATAGACCCTATGGGGGGATCTCCTACAATGAGCAGTTCTTC. The chain employs TRBV24-1 and TRBJ2-1; perhaps TRBD2 as D (6 bases). The V and J ends lost 3 bases and 0 bases respectively, with 17 bases between them. CDR1 KGHDR and CDR2 SFDVKD come from the germline V gene. The CDR3 has 18 residues.

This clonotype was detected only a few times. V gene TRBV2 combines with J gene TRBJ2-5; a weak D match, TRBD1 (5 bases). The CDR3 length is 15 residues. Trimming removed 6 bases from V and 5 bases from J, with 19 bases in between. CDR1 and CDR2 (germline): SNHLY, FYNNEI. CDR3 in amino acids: CASRDRVGQGETQYF. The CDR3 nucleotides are TGTGCCAGCAGAGACCGAGTGGGGCAGGGTGAGACCCAGTACTTC.

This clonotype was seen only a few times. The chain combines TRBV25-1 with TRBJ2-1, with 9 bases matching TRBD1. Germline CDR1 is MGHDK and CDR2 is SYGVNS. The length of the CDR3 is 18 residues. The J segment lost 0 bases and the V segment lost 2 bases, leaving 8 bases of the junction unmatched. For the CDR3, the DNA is TGTGCCAGCAGTGAACCCCTTAGGGACAGGGCCTCCTACAATGAGCAGTTCTTC. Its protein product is CASSEPLRDRASYNEQFF. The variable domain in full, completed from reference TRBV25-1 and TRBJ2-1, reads EADIYQTPRYLVIGTGKKITLECSQTMGHDKMYWYQQDPGMELHLIHYSYGVNSTEKGDLSSESTVSRIRTEHFPLTLESARPSHTSQYLCASSEPLRDRASYNEQFFGPGTRLTVL.

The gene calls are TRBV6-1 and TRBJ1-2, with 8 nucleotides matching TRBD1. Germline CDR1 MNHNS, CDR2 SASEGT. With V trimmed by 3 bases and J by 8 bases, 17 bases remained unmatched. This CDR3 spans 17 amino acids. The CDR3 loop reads CASSDIIRAGQGRGYTF. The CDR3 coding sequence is TGTGCCAGCAGTGACATCATCAGAGCCGGACAGGGTAGAGGCTACACCTTC.

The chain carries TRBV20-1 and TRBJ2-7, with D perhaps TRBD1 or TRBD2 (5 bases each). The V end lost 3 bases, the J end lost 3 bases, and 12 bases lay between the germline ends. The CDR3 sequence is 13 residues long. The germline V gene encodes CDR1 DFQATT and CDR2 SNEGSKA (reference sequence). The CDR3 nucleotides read TGCAGTGCTAGTTCCGGGACGAACTACGAGCAGTACTTC. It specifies CSASSGTNYEQYF.

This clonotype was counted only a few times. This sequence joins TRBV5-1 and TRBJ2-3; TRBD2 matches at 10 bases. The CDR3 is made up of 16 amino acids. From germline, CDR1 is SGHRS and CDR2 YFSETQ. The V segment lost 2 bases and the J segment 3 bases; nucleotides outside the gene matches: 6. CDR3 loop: CASSFGAGGLTDTQYF. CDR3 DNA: TGCGCCAGCAGCTTCGGAGCGGGAGGGTTAACAGATACGCAGTATTTT. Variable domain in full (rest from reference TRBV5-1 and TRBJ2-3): KAGVTQTPRYLIKTRGQQVTLSCSPISGHRSVSWYQQTPGQGLQFLFEYFSETQRNKGNFPGRFSGRQFSNSRSEMNVSTLELGDSALYLCASSFGAGGLTDTQYFGPGTRLTVL.

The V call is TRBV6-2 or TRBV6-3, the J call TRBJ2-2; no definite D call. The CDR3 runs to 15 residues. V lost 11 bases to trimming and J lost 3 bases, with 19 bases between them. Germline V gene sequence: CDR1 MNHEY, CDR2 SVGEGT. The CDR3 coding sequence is TGTGCCGTATGGACGGCTCTTCAGTACACCGGGGAGCTGTTTTTT. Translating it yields CAVWTALQYTGELFF.

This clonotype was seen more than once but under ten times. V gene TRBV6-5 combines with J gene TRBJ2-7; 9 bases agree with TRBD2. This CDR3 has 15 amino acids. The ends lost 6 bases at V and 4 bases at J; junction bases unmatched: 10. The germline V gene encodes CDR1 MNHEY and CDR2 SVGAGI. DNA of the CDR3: TGTGCCAGCAGCTACGCTAGCGGGATTTCGTACGAGCAGTACTTC. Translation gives CASSYASGISYEQYF.

The chain's CDR3 is CASSPTSGYIRSTDTQYF. In DNA form, the CDR3 reads TGTGCCAGCTCACCAACGTCAGGGTACATAAGGAGCACAGATACGCAGTATTTT. The chain employs TRBV18 and TRBJ2-3, with a weak D call TRBD1 (5 bases). Looked up from germline, CDR1 is KGHSH and CDR2 is LQKENI. The CDR3 runs to 18 residues. V was pared by 2 bases and J by 0 bases, with 18 bases between.

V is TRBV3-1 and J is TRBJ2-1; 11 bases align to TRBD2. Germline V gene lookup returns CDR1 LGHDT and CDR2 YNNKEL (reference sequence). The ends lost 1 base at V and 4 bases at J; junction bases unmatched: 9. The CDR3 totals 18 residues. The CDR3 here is CASSQVHFSGREYNEQFF. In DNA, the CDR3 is TGTGCCAGCAGCCAAGTACACTTTAGCGGGAGGGAATACAATGAGCAGTTCTTC.

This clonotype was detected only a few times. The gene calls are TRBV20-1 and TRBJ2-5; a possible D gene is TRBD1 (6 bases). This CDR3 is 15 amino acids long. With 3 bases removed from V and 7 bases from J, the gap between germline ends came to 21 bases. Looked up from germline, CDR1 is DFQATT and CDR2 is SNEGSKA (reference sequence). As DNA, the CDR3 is TGCAGTGCTAGTTACCACGACAGGACAACAGGGACCCAGTACTTC. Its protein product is CSASYHDRTTGTQYF.

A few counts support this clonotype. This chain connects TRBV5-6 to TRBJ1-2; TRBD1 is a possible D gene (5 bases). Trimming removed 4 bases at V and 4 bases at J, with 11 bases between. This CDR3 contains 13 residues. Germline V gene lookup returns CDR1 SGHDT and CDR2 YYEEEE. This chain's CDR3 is CASSLDSSYGYTF. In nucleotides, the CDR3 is TGTGCCAGCAGCCTTGACAGCTCCTATGGCTACACCTTC. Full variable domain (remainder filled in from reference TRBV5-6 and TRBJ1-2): DAGVTQSPTHLIKTRGQQVTLRCSPKSGHDTVSWYQQALGQGPQFIFQYYEEEERQRGNFPDRFSGHQFPNYSSELNVNALLLGDSALYLCASSLDSSYGYTFGSGTRLTVV.

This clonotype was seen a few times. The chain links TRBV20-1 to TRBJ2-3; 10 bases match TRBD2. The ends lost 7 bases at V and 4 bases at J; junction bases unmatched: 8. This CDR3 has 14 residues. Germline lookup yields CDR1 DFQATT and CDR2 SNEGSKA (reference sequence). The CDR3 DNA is TGCAGTGGTTCACTAGCGGGACTATCAGATACGCAGTATTTT. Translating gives CSGSLAGLSDTQYF.